This entry lists 25 T cell receptor beta chains sequenced from one sample in a study of T cells after yellow fever vaccination. TCRdb redid the calling of the 5' RACE reads with MiXCR, one entry per CDR3 protein. The sample lists 90,000 to 150,000 distinct CDR3 sequences, about 7.2% occurring once. The sequenced sample was CD4+ T cells sorted from PBMCs, obtained 45 days after the first yellow fever vaccination. These receptors came from a man between 18 and 35 years old who received the YFV17D yellow fever vaccine.

This clonotype was counted many times. This rearrangement joins TRBV18 to TRBJ2-1; no firm D call. The CDR3 extends over 14 amino acids. Between the trimmed V and J ends, which lost 3 bases and 2 bases, there was a span of 8 bases. CDR1 KGHSH and CDR2 LQKENI come from the germline V gene. The DNA of the CDR3 is TGTGCCAGCTCACCCATTACCCCCTACAATGAGCAGTTCTTC. Translated: CASSPITPYNEQFF.

This clonotype was seen repeatedly, ten times or more. The chain recombines TRBV6-5 with TRBJ1-1; D gene unclear. Germline V gene data show CDR1 as MNHEY and CDR2 as SVGAGI. V shed 2 bases and J shed 1 base, with 8 bases lying between them. The CDR3 runs to 14 residues. CDR3 in DNA: TGTGCCAGCAGTTACGCGGGGTGGAACACTGAAGCTTTCTTT. Translated: CASSYAGWNTEAFF.

This clonotype was seen a few times. The V and J genes are TRBV7-2 and TRBJ2-5, with 9 bases that match TRBD2. Germline V gene lookup returns CDR1 SGHTA and CDR2 FQGNSA. The CDR3 sequence is 17 residues long. Trimming took 1 base from V and 2 from J; bases not matched to a gene: 8. CDR3 DNA sequence: TGTGCCAGCAGCTTAGGAGGGGCGGGGGGGCGGCAAGAGACCCAGTACTTC. Translated, it gives CASSLGGAGGRQETQYF.

This clonotype was recorded at least ten times. The DNA for the CDR3 is TGTGCCAGCAGTTACTCCGGGAGGCCGTCAGGAGAAAAACTGTTTTTT. Protein sequence: CASSYSGRPSGEKLFF. The chain joins TRBV6-5 to TRBJ1-4; D is uncertain. The V and J ends lost 0 bases and 8 bases respectively, with 16 bases between them. The germline gives CDR1 MNHEY, CDR2 SVGAGI. The CDR3 totals 16 residues.

A few counts support this clonotype. J is TRBJ2-3 and V is TRBV5-1; 7 bases agree with TRBD1. The V and J ends lost 5 bases and 3 bases, in that order; junction bases with no gene match: 6. Germline V gene sequence: CDR1 SGHRS, CDR2 YFSETQ. The CDR3 is made up of 14 amino acids. CDR3 coding DNA: TGCGCCAGCAGGGATGCACAGGGGACAGATACGCAGTATTTT. It is translated as CASRDAQGTDTQYF.

There are many counts of this clonotype. The rearrangement uses TRBV7-2 and TRBJ2-3, with 9 bases identical to TRBD1. V was clipped by 4 bases and J by 1 base; unmatched bases: 9. The CDR3 extends over 17 amino acids. The germline V gene encodes CDR1 SGHTA and CDR2 FQGNSA. This CDR3 is CASSSRFGDRGTDTQYF. The DNA of the CDR3 is TGTGCCAGCAGCTCCCGGTTCGGGGACAGGGGCACAGATACGCAGTATTTT.

This clonotype has a count of ten or more. The genes are TRBV7-2 and TRBJ2-5, with 7 positions matching TRBD1. The CDR3 runs 13 residues. Germline assignment: CDR1 SGHTA and CDR2 FQGNSA. V gave up 5 bases and J gave up 3 bases; unmatched junction bases: 3. The DNA for the CDR3 is TGTGCCAGCAGCCCCGGACAGGAAGAGACCCAGTACTTC. As protein: CASSPGQEETQYF.

The chain uses TRBV29-1 and TRBJ2-2, with D possibly matching TRBD2 (7 bases). The CDR3 sequence is 13 residues long. CDR1 and CDR2 from the germline V gene are SQVTM and ANQGSEA. CDR3 sequence: CSGGGGAPGELFF. In DNA form, the CDR3 reads TGCAGTGGTGGGGGGGGCGCGCCCGGGGAGCTGTTTTTT.

This clonotype was recorded many times. V is TRBV28 and J is TRBJ2-5, with 12 bases fitting TRBD2. CDR1 is MDHEN, CDR2 SYDVKM, per germline. CDR3 length: 15 residues. The V and J ends lost 7 bases and 4 bases, in that order; junction bases with no gene match: 7. The CDR3 DNA follows: TGTGCCAGCAAACTAGCGGGGGGAGGCGGAGAGACCCAGTACTTC. It is translated as CASKLAGGGGETQYF. The variable domain in full, with the rest retrieved from reference TRBV28 and TRBJ2-5, is DVKVTQSSRYLVKRTGEKVFLECVQDMDHENMFWYRQDPGLGLRLIYFSYDVKMKEKGDIPEGYSVSREKKERFSLILESASTNQTSMYLCASKLAGGGGETQYFGPGTRLLVL.

In its sample, this clonotype was seen many times. The gene calls are TRBV11-2 and TRBJ2-3; 12 positions agree with TRBD2. This CDR3 region has 19 residues. CDR1 is SGHAT, CDR2 FQNNGV, per germline. V was pared by 4 bases and J by 1 base, with 12 bases of the junction left unmatched. The CDR3 is CASSSRAVGLAGRTDTQYF. The CDR3 nucleotides are TGTGCCAGCAGCTCCCGGGCTGTCGGACTAGCGGGGCGCACAGATACGCAGTATTTT.

In its sample, this clonotype was seen many times. V is TRBV5-1 and J is TRBJ1-1, with D tentatively TRBD1 (6 bases). V was trimmed by 4 bases and J by 0 bases, leaving 10 bases between them. The CDR3 loop spans 14 amino acids. Germline lookup yields CDR1 SGHRS and CDR2 YFSETQ. CDR3 residues: CASSRTAMNTEAFF. The CDR3, as DNA: TGCGCCAGCAGCCGGACAGCCATGAACACTGAAGCTTTCTTT.

The sample holds many counts of this clonotype. J is TRBJ1-1 and V is TRBV7-8; weak D call: TRBD1 (6 bases). V was pared by 2 bases and J by 1 base, with 8 bases between. This CDR3 has 14 residues. CDR1 SGHVS and CDR2 FQNEAQ come from the germline V gene. CDR3 DNA: TGTGCCAGCAGCTTACAGGGGAAGAACACTGAAGCTTTCTTT. This codes for CASSLQGKNTEAFF.

In its sample, this clonotype was seen a few times. V gene TRBV28 combines with J gene TRBJ2-7; the D call may be TRBD1 or TRBD2 (5 bases each). This CDR3 has 13 amino acids. Trimming shortened V by 6 bases and J by 2 bases, and 11 bases separated the two germline ends. The V gene's germline CDR1 is MDHEN and CDR2 SYDVKM. CDR3 in DNA: TGTGCCAGCAGCCCCGGGGCCGCCTACGAGCAGTACGTC. This codes for CASSPGAAYEQYV.

This clonotype was observed at least ten times. The V call is TRBV2, the J call TRBJ2-3; a possible D gene is TRBD2 (6 bases). Germline V gene sequence: CDR1 SNHLY, CDR2 FYNNEI. V gave up 4 bases and J gave up 5 bases, with 7 bases separating them. This CDR3 has 12 amino acids. The CDR3 coding sequence is TGTGCCAGCAGTGCGGGGGAAGATACGCAGTATTTT. Translated: CASSAGEDTQYF. The whole variable domain, remainder taken from reference TRBV2 and TRBJ2-3, is EPEVTQTPSHQVTQMGQEVILRCVPISNHLYFYWYRQILGQKVEFLVSFYNNEISEKSEIFDDQFSVERPDGSNFTLKIRSTKLEDSAMYFCASSAGEDTQYFGPGTRLTVL.

This clonotype was seen ten or more times. The chain recombines TRBV20-1 with TRBJ2-3, with TRBD1 matching over 7 bases. J lost 3 bases, V lost 4 bases, and 7 bases had no gene match. The V gene's germline CDR1 is DFQATT and CDR2 SNEGSKA (reference sequence). The CDR3 extends over 14 amino acids. CDR3 loop: CSAKERGQTDTQYF. CDR3 in DNA: TGCAGTGCTAAGGAGAGGGGGCAGACAGATACGCAGTATTTT.

The table lists this clonotype with many counts. The chain employs TRBV27 and TRBJ2-3; D is possibly TRBD1 (6 bases). Trimming shortened V by 5 bases and J by 7 bases, and 13 bases separated the two germline ends. The CDR3 runs 13 residues. In germline, CDR1 is MNHEY, CDR2 SMNVEV (reference sequence). The CDR3 is CASSIRQANTQYF. The CDR3 nucleotides read TGTGCCAGCAGTATAAGACAGGCAAATACGCAGTATTTT.

This clonotype was seen ten or more times. The V gene is TRBV7-2, the J gene TRBJ2-1, with D maybe TRBD2 (5 bases). The CDR3 runs to 17 residues. Trimming removed 2 bases from V and 8 bases from J, with 22 bases in between. The germline V gene encodes CDR1 SGHTA and CDR2 FQGNSA. CDR3 sequence reads: CASSLFYPGQPGDEQFF. The DNA of the CDR3 is TGTGCCAGCAGCTTATTTTACCCCGGGCAGCCCGGGGATGAGCAGTTCTTC.

The sample holds many counts of this clonotype. The chain uses TRBV20-1 and TRBJ2-7; tentative D call: TRBD2 (6 bases). Germline assignment: CDR1 DFQATT and CDR2 SNEGSKA (reference sequence). V was shortened by 1 base and J by 1 base, with 14 bases between the two germline ends. The CDR3 runs 15 residues. The chain's CDR3 is CSARVWRGFSYEQYF. The CDR3 DNA is TGCAGTGCTAGAGTTTGGAGGGGTTTTTCCTACGAGCAGTACTTC.

This clonotype has a count of ten or more. CDR3 coding DNA: TGTGCCAGCAGACTGGGACAGGGTGTATATGGCTACACCTTC. Residues: CASRLGQGVYGYTF. The rearrangement joins TRBV6-1 to TRBJ1-2; TRBD1 aligns across 9 bases. Germline V gene sequence: CDR1 MNHNS, CDR2 SASEGT. This CDR3 spans 14 amino acids. V was pared by 6 bases and J by 5 bases, with 7 bases of the junction left unmatched.

At least ten counts were recorded for this clonotype. The V and J genes are TRBV20-1 and TRBJ1-2; 9 bases are a match to TRBD1. Germline V gene sequence: CDR1 DFQATT, CDR2 SNEGSKA (reference sequence). Losses at the gene ends were 5 bases for V and 5 bases for J; bases not matched to a gene: 6. This CDR3 has 13 residues. CDR3 sequence reads: CSAVQGARYGYTF. The CDR3, as DNA: TGCAGTGCTGTACAGGGGGCTCGTTATGGCTACACCTTC.

This clonotype was counted ten times or more. This rearrangement joins TRBV6-5 to TRBJ1-2; D not resolved. This CDR3 contains 14 residues. Per the germline V gene, CDR1 is MNHEY and CDR2 is SVGAGI. Trimming took 0 bases from V and 2 from J, leaving 7 bases between them. DNA of the CDR3: TGTGCCAGCAGTTACTCGGCAGAAAACTATGGCTACACCTTC. Encoded protein: CASSYSAENYGYTF.

This clonotype was observed at least ten times. The chain employs TRBV12-3 or TRBV12-4 and TRBJ1-2, with D possibly matching TRBD1 (5 bases). This CDR3 region has 13 residues. V lost 4 bases to trimming and J lost 11 bases, with 17 bases between them. The CDR3 loop reads CASSSSARVIYTF. CDR3 in DNA: TGTGCCAGCAGTTCCTCCGCCAGGGTGATATACACCTTC.

This clonotype was observed many times. The V and J genes are TRBV20-1 and TRBJ1-1; unclear D gene. V lost 6 bases and J 0 bases, leaving 8 bases between the germline ends. There are 12 residues in the CDR3. Germline-derived CDR1 and CDR2 are DFQATT and SNEGSKA (reference sequence). The CDR3 protein is CSAGRVNTEAFF. The CDR3 region has the DNA TGCAGTGCCGGTCGGGTGAACACTGAAGCTTTCTTT.

In this sample, this clonotype turned up many times. The chain has TRBV24-1 and TRBJ2-3; D perhaps matches TRBD2 (6 bases). The CDR3 has 15 amino acids. The V gene lost 3 bases and the J gene lost 6 bases, with 15 bases spanning the gap. In germline, CDR1 is KGHDR, CDR2 SFDVKD. CDR3 residues: CATSDAGLAADTQYF. The CDR3 bases are TGTGCCACCAGTGATGCGGGGCTAGCCGCGGATACGCAGTATTTT.

This clonotype was detected many times. This sequence joins TRBV7-2 and TRBJ2-3; 7 bases map to TRBD1. There are 14 residues in the CDR3. V shed 1 base, J shed 9 bases, and the junction held 7 bases outside the gene matches. The germline V gene has CDR1 SGHTA and CDR2 FQGNSA. CDR3 sequence: CASSLGGTAATQYF. The CDR3 region has the DNA TGTGCCAGCAGCTTAGGGGGGACAGCCGCCACGCAGTATTTT.